This TCR beta chain was sequenced for a study of T cell responses to AZD1222 COVID-19 vaccine. The assay was immunoSEQ multiplex PCR, and TCRdb's table has in-frame clones only and misses some. The sample shows more than 150,000 clones, just over 90% of them seen only once. Points on this clone: Its target is not known.

Study outcomes and limitations: Following two doses of AZD1222, Spike-specific TCR breadth and depth rose.

Germline assignment: CDR1 SQVTM and CDR2 ANQGSEA. The CDR3 runs to 15 residues. V gave up 0 bases and J gave up 7 bases, with 18 bases separating them. The source was peripheral blood, collected on day 0 of AZD1222 vaccination. This TCR was recovered from an adult in good health. The chain links TRBV29-1 to TRBJ2-5; D remains unclear. The CDR3 spells CSVEDPPAAAGTQYF. In nucleotides, the CDR3 is TGCAGCGTTGAAGATCCCCCGGCAGCCGCAGGGACCCAGTACTTC.